This T cell receptor beta chain was sequenced during a study of T cells after yellow fever vaccination. Study conclusions and caveats: Most primary-vaccination clones reappeared after the booster (about 97% CD4, around 88% CD8). Highly abundant clonotypes carried over from the bulk population could end up in FACS-sorted repertoires as contaminants.

MiXCR, applied by TCRdb to the 5' RACE reads, yields one record per CDR3 protein. The sample includes some 32,000 distinct CDR3 sequences, about 4.4% seen only once; the top ten take approximately 45%. Ten or more counts support this clonotype. Its antigen remains unknown. The TCR sequence derives from a man aged 25-45 years who received the YFV17D yellow fever vaccine. Sequencing used CD8+ T cells sorted from PBMCs, obtained 5 days after the yellow fever booster vaccination.

Here the CDR3 DNA reads TGCAGTGCTTGGGGGACTAGCGGAACTTCTAGCACAGATACGCAGTATTTT. It encodes CSAWGTSGTSSTDTQYF. The V gene is TRBV20-1, the J gene TRBJ2-3; TRBD2 aligns across 11 bases. CDR1 and CDR2 (germline): DFQATT, SNEGSKA (reference sequence). The CDR3 is 17 amino acids. V dropped 5 bases and J dropped 0; count of bases not matched to a gene: 10.